This T cell receptor beta chain was captured by sequencing in a study of shared clonotypes between healthy human individuals. The V gene end was trimmed by 5 bases and the J gene end by 4 bases; junction bases not matched to a gene: 3. Per the germline V gene, CDR1 is KGHSH and CDR2 is LQKENI. The CDR3 spans 14 residues. Sequenced by immunoSEQ multiplex PCR; TCRdb stores in-frame clones only, minus some. The data show roughly 1,600,000 clones, approximately 98.5% seen once. The source is a man aged 25 to 45 in good health. The chain has TRBV18 and TRBJ2-1; 9 bases agree with TRBD2. Material: naive CD4+ T cells sorted from blood. Subset of the sample: CD45RA+ positively selected. CDR3 in DNA: TGTGCCAGCTCAGAACTAGCGGGTTACAATGAGCAGTTCTTC. The encoded protein is CASSELAGYNEQFF.